The T cell receptor beta chain described here comes from a study of blood T cell repertoires in COVID-19. The protocol was immunoSEQ multiplex PCR, while the TCRdb copy is restricted to in-frame clones and leaves out a portion. The sample contains roughly 190,000 clones, 60% to 85% of which appear only once. V was trimmed by 4 bases and J by 4 bases, leaving 16 bases between them. From germline, CDR1 is LGHDT and CDR2 YNNKEL (reference sequence). This CDR3 has 15 residues. This receptor was obtained from a woman aged 45-59 years with active or convalescent COVID-19. V and J are TRBV3-1 (or the pseudogene TRBV3-2) and TRBJ2-5; TRBD2 might be the D (6 bases). The sample consisted of peripheral blood. The CDR3 DNA follows: TGTGCCAGCAGCCGCGGGCCAGAGGAGGGAGAGACCCAGTACTTC. Its translation is CASSRGPEEGETQYF.